This T cell receptor (beta chain) was sequenced in a study of T cell changes during pregnancy in multiple sclerosis. Clones were read by immunoSEQ multiplex PCR, and TCRdb kept only the in-frame ones, dropping some. The data show 100,000 or so clones, with about nine tenths seen just once and roughly 0.79% held by the top ten. There are 14 residues in the CDR3. V lost 4 bases and J lost 7, with 17 bases in between. Per germline, CDR1 SGHNT and CDR2 YYREEE (reference sequence). The sequences come from peripheral blood, collected in the second trimester of pregnancy. The rearrangement uses TRBV5-4 and TRBJ1-1; no reliable D call. The TCR comes from a female donor in good health, enrolled as a control in a pregnancy study. CDR3 coding DNA: TGTGCCAGCAGCAGCTTGGGTACCCGGGGTGAAGCTTTCTTT. It yields the protein CASSSLGTRGEAFF.